This T cell receptor beta chain derives from a study of blood T cells in healthy people across ages. As for the study in general: T cells yielded about one barcoded beta molecule per two cells through template switching.

In regard to this clonotype: A read error may be the cause here, since a much bigger clone is one base away.

Alongside a J-beta primer mix, a sample-barcoded 5' primer served in a second PCR lasting roughly 6 to 11 cycles. TCRdb reprocessed the 5' RACE reads via MiXCR and lists one record per CDR3 protein. This table holds roughly 2 million distinct CDR3 sequences, around half found once. Germline CDR1 and CDR2: SEHNR and FQNEAQ (reference sequence). V lost 6 bases and J lost 4, with 10 bases in between. This CDR3 comprises 13 residues. This chain connects TRBV7-9 to TRBJ2-1; a weak D match, TRBD1 (6 bases). The origin of this receptor is a middle-aged woman in good health. The sequenced sample consisted of blood. CDR3 coding DNA: TGTGCCAGCAGTGGACAGAGATACAATGAGCAGTTCTTC. As protein: CASSGQRYNEQFF. Drawing the rest from reference TRBV7-9 and TRBJ2-1, the complete variable domain is DTGVSQNPRHKITKRGQNVTFRCDPISEHNRLYWYRQTLGQGPEFLTYFQNEAQLEKSRLLSDRFSAERPKGSFSTLEIQRTEQGDSAMYLCASSGQRYNEQFFGPGTRLTVL.